Below, 16 T cell receptor beta chains from the same sample are listed, as sequenced in a study of technical replicates of blood from several donors. Assay used: immunoSEQ multiplex PCR; TCRdb lists only in-frame clones, some missing. The sample includes 55,000 to 85,000 clones, nearly 98% seen only once; the top ten take 0.2% to 0.25%. Sequenced input: T cells isolated from PBMCs. Receptors originate from a human donor in good health.

The chain recombines TRBV4-1 with TRBJ1-1; 8 nucleotides line up with TRBD1. The CDR3 is made up of 19 amino acids. J was trimmed by 0 bases and V by 6 bases; bases with no gene match: 18. Germline values: CDR1 MGHRA, CDR2 YSYEKL. The CDR3 loop is CASSRTMTGDPPMNTEAFF. Written as DNA, the CDR3 is TGCGCCAGCAGTCGGACCATGACAGGGGACCCTCCAATGAACACTGAAGCTTTCTTT.

The genes are TRBV29-1 and TRBJ1-3; 8 nucleotides match TRBD1. V was clipped by 7 bases and J by 2 bases; unmatched bases: 4. The CDR3 runs 13 residues. The germline CDR1 and CDR2 sequences are SQVTM and ANQGSEA. CDR3: CSATGGAGNTIYF. CDR3 nucleotide sequence: TGCAGCGCCACAGGGGGTGCTGGAAACACCATATATTTT. Drawing the rest from reference TRBV29-1 and TRBJ1-3, the complete variable domain is SAVISQKPSRDICQRGTSLTIQCQVDSQVTMMFWYRQQPGQSLTLIATANQGSEATYESGFVIDKFPISRPNLTFSTLTVSNMSPEDSSIYLCSATGGAGNTIYFGEGSWLTVV.

This chain links TRBV4-1 with TRBJ2-4, with a tentative D call TRBD2 (6 bases). This CDR3 is 16 amino acids long. Germline CDR1 reads MGHRA; CDR2 reads YSYEKL. Trimming took off 8 bases at V and 0 bases at J, with 17 bases between the two ends. CDR3 nucleotides: TGCGCCAGCGCGGGACTGAGCGATATAGCCAAAAACATTCAGTACTTC. This gives the protein CASAGLSDIAKNIQYF.

The rearrangement uses TRBV4-2 and TRBJ1-1, with D possibly TRBD1 on 5 matching bases. V lost 0 bases and J lost 1, with 9 bases in between. CDR1 LGHNA and CDR2 YNFKEQ come from the germline V gene. The CDR3 is 15 residues long. The CDR3 loop is CASSQEWGTNTEAFF. The CDR3 DNA sequence: TGTGCCAGCAGCCAAGAATGGGGCACGAACACTGAAGCTTTCTTT.

The V gene is TRBV7-2, the J gene TRBJ2-7, with 7 bases that match TRBD2. Germline values: CDR1 SGHTA, CDR2 FQGNSA. CDR3 length equals 15 residues. V lost 1 base, J lost 2 bases, and 5 bases stayed unmatched. The CDR3 is CASSLDPSGPYEQYF. DNA of the CDR3: TGTGCCAGCAGCTTAGACCCTAGCGGCCCCTACGAGCAGTACTTC.

The chain couples TRBV14 to TRBJ2-2; D remains unclear. The V gene lost 5 bases and the J gene lost 8 bases, with 18 bases spanning the gap. CDR1 and CDR2 from the germline V gene are SGHDN and FVKESK. The CDR3 runs to 15 residues. CDR3: CASSARVAGLGELFF. In DNA form, the CDR3 reads TGTGCCAGCAGCGCCCGGGTCGCTGGATTGGGGGAGCTGTTTTTT.

The V gene is TRBV5-1, the J gene TRBJ1-6; 9 bases line up with TRBD1. This CDR3 has 16 amino acids. J gave up 10 bases and V 3 bases, and 11 bases lay outside the gene matches. Germline CDR1 and CDR2: SGHRS and YFSETQ. The CDR3 is CASSSNPGTGNSPLHF. CDR3 nucleotide sequence: TGCGCCAGCAGCTCAAACCCCGGGACAGGGAACTCACCCCTCCACTTT.

The chain employs TRBV10-3 and TRBJ2-3; 8 positions match TRBD2. The V segment lost 0 bases and the J segment 1 base; nucleotides outside the gene matches: 3. Germline V gene sequence: CDR1 ENHRY, CDR2 SYGVKD. The CDR3 spans 16 residues. DNA of the CDR3: TGTGCCATCAGTGAGTCGCCAGCGGGAGGCACAGATACGCAGTATTTT. Protein product: CAISESPAGGTDTQYF.

The gene calls are TRBV7-3 and TRBJ1-3, with 8 nucleotides matching TRBD1. V gave up 8 bases and J gave up 4 bases; unmatched junction bases: 4. Germline assignment: CDR1 SGHTA and CDR2 FQGTGA. The CDR3 loop spans 13 amino acids. This CDR3 reads CASATGGGNTIYF. CDR3 coding DNA: TGTGCCAGCGCAACAGGGGGAGGAAACACCATATATTTT.

The chain carries TRBV18 and TRBJ2-3, with 10 bases that match TRBD2. Germline trimming cut 2 bases from V and 5 bases from J; bases unmatched to any gene: 4. The CDR3 totals 15 residues. The germline V gene encodes CDR1 KGHSH and CDR2 LQKENI. The CDR3 DNA reads TGTGCCAGCTCACCAAAGCGGGGGGGCCTAGATACGCAGTATTTT. The encoded protein is CASSPKRGGLDTQYF. The whole variable domain, filled in from reference TRBV18 and TRBJ2-3, reads NAGVMQNPRHLVRRRGQEARLRCSPMKGHSHVYWYRQLPEEGLKFMVYLQKENIIDESGMPKERFSAEFPKEGPSILRIQQVVRGDSAAYFCASSPKRGGLDTQYFGPGTRLTVL.

V is TRBV27 and J is TRBJ2-5, with TRBD1 as a possible D gene (5 bases). CDR1 and CDR2 (germline): MNHEY, SMNVEV (reference sequence). V was pared by 6 bases and J by 5 bases, with 13 bases between. This CDR3 contains 13 residues. The CDR3 nucleotides are TGTGCCAGCAGCCCCCAGGGTTATGAGACCCAGTACTTC. It specifies CASSPQGYETQYF.

The V and J genes are TRBV5-1 and TRBJ1-1; D is perhaps TRBD1 (5 bases). This CDR3 region has 15 residues. Germline CDR1 SGHRS, CDR2 YFSETQ. The V end was cut by 0 bases, the J end by 7 bases, with 16 bases between. CDR3 residues: CASSLGAGRAIEAFF. In DNA, the CDR3 is TGCGCCAGCAGCTTGGGAGCTGGCAGGGCAATTGAAGCTTTCTTT.

The genes are TRBV19 and TRBJ2-2, with 8 positions matching TRBD1. The length of the CDR3 is 15 residues. Unmatched junction bases numbered 3, after V lost 5 bases and J lost 1 base. Germline assignment: CDR1 LNHDA and CDR2 SQIVND (reference sequence). The CDR3 region is CASSPGTGNTGELFF. The CDR3 DNA sequence: TGTGCCAGTAGTCCCGGGACAGGGAACACCGGGGAGCTGTTTTTT.

The rearrangement uses TRBV5-6 and TRBJ2-2; 7 bases line up with TRBD2. CDR3 size: 13 residues. Trimming at V came to 3 bases and at J to 4 bases, leaving 0 bases not matched to a gene. Germline V CDR1 and CDR2: SGHDT, YYEEEE. This chain's CDR3 is CASSWGGTGELFF. CDR3 bases: TGTGCCAGCAGCTGGGGGGGCACCGGGGAGCTGTTTTTT.

The V and J genes are TRBV5-1 and TRBJ2-5; TRBD2 might be the D (6 bases). The CDR3 totals 15 residues. Between the trimmed V and J ends, which lost 4 bases and 2 bases, there was a span of 15 bases. CDR1 and CDR2 from the germline V gene are SGHRS and YFSETQ. DNA of the CDR3: TGCGCCAGCAGCGTCCGGGGGACTCTACAAGAGACCCAGTACTTC. This translates into CASSVRGTLQETQYF.

The rearrangement joins TRBV6-1 to TRBJ1-5, with no clear D. Germline CDR1 is MNHNS and CDR2 is SASEGT. V was clipped by 7 bases and J by 2 bases, with 6 bases between them. This CDR3 comprises 12 residues. The CDR3 bases are TGTGCCAGCAAATCTGGCAATCAGCCCCAGCATTTT. Translating gives CASKSGNQPQHF.